The T cell receptor beta chain under discussion was sequenced for a study of blood T cell repertoires in COVID-19. V shed 5 bases and J 7 bases; nucleotides not matched to a gene: 5. Germline V gene lookup returns CDR1 SNHLY and CDR2 FYNNEI. The CDR3 has 15 residues. The assay was immunoSEQ multiplex PCR, and TCRdb's table has in-frame clones only and misses some. The repertoire holds some 200,000 clones, with about 91% as singletons. This chain links TRBV2 with TRBJ1-6; 10 bases agree with TRBD1. Sequences were obtained from peripheral blood. The TCR was taken from a man aged 18 to 35 with active or convalescent COVID-19. CDR3 region: CASSWDRGPNSPLHF. The DNA for the CDR3 is TGTGCCAGCAGTTGGGACAGGGGACCGAATTCACCCCTCCACTTT.